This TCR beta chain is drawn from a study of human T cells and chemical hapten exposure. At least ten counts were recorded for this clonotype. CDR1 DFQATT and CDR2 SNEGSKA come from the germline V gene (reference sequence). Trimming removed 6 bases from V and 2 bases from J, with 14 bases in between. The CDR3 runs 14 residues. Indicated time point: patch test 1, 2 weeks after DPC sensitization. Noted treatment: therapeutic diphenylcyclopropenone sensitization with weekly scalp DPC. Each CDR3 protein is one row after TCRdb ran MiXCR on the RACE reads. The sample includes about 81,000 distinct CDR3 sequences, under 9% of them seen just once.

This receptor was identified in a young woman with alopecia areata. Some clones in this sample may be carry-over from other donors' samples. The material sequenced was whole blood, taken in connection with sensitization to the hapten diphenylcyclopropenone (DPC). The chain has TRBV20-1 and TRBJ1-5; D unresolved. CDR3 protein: CSAFPGMGNQPQHF. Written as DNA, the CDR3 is TGCAGTGCCTTTCCCGGCATGGGCAATCAGCCCCAGCATTTT.